The rows below give T cell receptor beta chains drawn from one sample of a study of shared clonotypes between healthy human individuals. The table came from immunoSEQ multiplex PCR; TCRdb's copy has only in-frame clones and leaves some out. This sample has about 2 million clones; roughly 94% occur once, and the top ten carry 0.85% to 1.2%. Sequenced input: naive CD8+ T cells sorted from blood. The receptors come from a man aged 18 to 30 in good health. The CDR3 runs from the conserved cysteine through the conserved F or W. D genes are given only for firm matches. Size values are once, few and many counts, or a class for expanded clones, and some rows have none.

d_gene	abundance	j_gene	v_gene	CDR3nt	CDR3aa
NA	NA	TRBJ1-4	TRBV27	TGTGCCAGCAGTTCCCTCCAGAGTGGATATGAAAAACTGTTTTTT	CASSSLQSGYEKLFF
NA	once	TRBJ1-2	TRBV28	TGTGCCAGCAGTCCCCGGAACACCAACTATGGCTACACCTTC	CASSPRNTNYGYTF
NA	NA	TRBJ2-7	TRBV29-1	TGCAGCGCCGGACAGCTAAGCTACGAGCAGTACTTC	CSAGQLSYEQYF
NA	NA	TRBJ2-2	TRBV28	TGTGTCAGCAGTTTCTGGGACATACTTACCGGGGAGCTGTTTTTT	CVSSFWDILTGELFF
NA	NA	TRBJ1-4	TRBV7-9	TGTGCCAGCAGCAACGACGGGGAGGACTCTGGTGAAAAACTGTTTTTT	CASSNDGEDSGEKLFF
NA	NA	TRBJ2-7	TRBV9	TGTGCCAGCAGCGTAGGTCCGGGGACGTCCGAGCAGTACTTC	CASSVGPGTSEQYF
NA	NA	TRBJ2-7	TRBV5-6	TGTGCCAGCAGCTTGGAAGCGGGCTCCTACGAGCAGTACTTC	CASSLEAGSYEQYF
NA	NA	TRBJ2-5	TRBV7-9	TGTGCCAGCAGCTTAGCGACAGAATTAGAGACCCAGTACTTC	CASSLATELETQYF
NA	NA	TRBJ2-1	TRBV19	TGTGCCAGTAGTATAGAGGGTAACAGTCCCAATGAGCAGTTCTTC	CASSIEGNSPNEQFF
TRBD1	NA	TRBJ2-7	TRBV5-6	TGTGCCAGCAGCTTGGCCGGACAGGGGCACTACGAGCAGTACTTC	CASSLAGQGHYEQYF
NA	NA	TRBJ1-3	TRBV19	TGTGCCAGTAGCGGGGTCGGAAACACCATATATTTT	CASSGVGNTIYF
NA	NA	TRBJ2-1	TRBV12-5	TGTGCTAGTGGTTTGGACTGGGCGGACGGCGATGAGCAGTTCTTC	CASGLDWADGDEQFF
NA	NA	TRBJ2-3	TRBV5-6	TGTGCCAGCAGCTCAGTCCCTAGCACAGATACGCAGTATTTT	CASSSVPSTDTQYF
TRBD1	NA	TRBJ1-2	TRBV14	TGTGCCAGCAGCCAACTATCCTTCGACAGGGCCAACTATGGCTACACCTTC	CASSQLSFDRANYGYTF
NA	NA	TRBJ2-5	TRBV21-1	TGTGCCAGCAGCAAACCGCGAGGCCAAGAGACCCAGTACTTC	CASSKPRGQETQYF
NA	NA	TRBJ2-3	TRBV2	TGTGCCAGCGTAGGGAAATTAAGCACAGATACGCAGTATTTT	CASVGKLSTDTQYF
NA	NA	TRBJ1-1	TRBV5-1	TGCGCCAGCAACAATGGGGGTACTGAAGCTTTCTTT	CASNNGGTEAFF
NA	NA	TRBJ2-3	TRBV4-3	TGCGCCAGCAGCCACCTGACAGATACTAGCACAGATACGCAGTATTTT	CASSHLTDTSTDTQYF
NA	NA	TRBJ2-7	TRBV4-3	TGCGCCAGCAGCCAAGCTGGGAAAAACGAGCAGTACTTC	CASSQAGKNEQYF
NA	NA	TRBJ1-3	TRBV11-2	TGTGCCAGCAGCCCAGCCCCAGGGGCCAGAAACACCATATATTTT	CASSPAPGARNTIYF
NA	NA	TRBJ2-7	TRBV13	TGTGCCAGCAGCTTACGCGGGGTAGTCGGGTACGAGCAGTACTTC	CASSLRGVVGYEQYF
TRBD1	NA	TRBJ2-3	TRBV29-1	TGCAGCGTTGAAGAGGGACAGAGGAGCACAGATACGCAGTATTTT	CSVEEGQRSTDTQYF
TRBD2	NA	TRBJ2-1	TRBV9	TGTGCCAGCAGCGTAGCAGCGGGGGGCCTGTATGAGCAGTTCTTC	CASSVAAGGLYEQFF
NA	NA	TRBJ1-1	TRBV19	TGTGCCAGTAGTCCCGAGGGGGGCGTCACTGAAGCTTTCTTT	CASSPEGGVTEAFF
NA	NA	TRBJ1-1	TRBV5-6	TGTGCCAGCAGCTATGACCCGAACACTGAAGCTTTCTTT	CASSYDPNTEAFF
NA	NA	TRBJ2-5	TRBV30	TGTGCCTGGAGTGTGGGCCCCCAAGAGACCCAGTACTTC	CAWSVGPQETQYF
NA	few	TRBJ2-2	TRBV9	TGTGCCAGCAGCTTAACAGGGCATCCCGGGGAGCTGTTTTTT	CASSLTGHPGELFF
NA	NA	TRBJ1-3	TRBV6-6	TGTGCCAGCAGTACAGGGTCTGGAAACACCATATATTTT	CASSTGSGNTIYF
TRBD2	NA	TRBJ2-1	TRBV10-3	TGTGCCATCAGTGCCTCCGGGACTAGTGCTAATGAGCAGTTCTTC	CAISASGTSANEQFF
NA	once	TRBJ2-3	TRBV2	TGTGCCAGCATTACAGGGTCAGATACGCAGTATTTT	CASITGSDTQYF
TRBD1	NA	TRBJ1-1	TRBV7-6	TGTGCCAGCAGCCAACAGGGGGAGAACACTGAAGCTTTCTTT	CASSQQGENTEAFF
NA	NA	TRBJ1-2	TRBV9	TGTGCCAGCAGCCTCGGCGGTACTAACTATGGCTACACCTTC	CASSLGGTNYGYTF
NA	NA	TRBJ2-2	TRBV9	TGTGCCAGCAGCGTAGCAGCAGGGCCCACCGGGGAGCTGTTTTTT	CASSVAAGPTGELFF
NA	NA	TRBJ1-2	TRBV5-1	TGCGCCAGCAGATGGGAGGGCAACTATGGCTACACCTTC	CASRWEGNYGYTF
NA	NA	TRBJ2-1	TRBV9	TGTGCCAGCAGCTTAGGGGGGGAGTCCGAGGATGAGCAGTTCTTC	CASSLGGESEDEQFF
NA	NA	TRBJ2-3	TRBV11-2	TGTGCCAGCAGCTCCGACTTAGATACGCAGTATTTT	CASSSDLDTQYF
NA	NA	TRBJ1-3	TRBV4-1	TGCGCCAGCAGCCAAGGGACCGAGGGTACTGGAAACACCATATATTTT	CASSQGTEGTGNTIYF
TRBD1	NA	TRBJ1-4	TRBV28	TGTGCCAGCAGCCGAAGTCCGGGACAGGGAGCCCGTAATGAAAAACTGTTTTTT	CASSRSPGQGARNEKLFF
NA	NA	TRBJ2-7	TRBV30	TGTGCCTGGAGTGTAATTGGGGAAATGGACTACGAGCAGTACTTC	CAWSVIGEMDYEQYF
NA	NA	TRBJ2-1	TRBV28	TGTGCCAGCAGTCCGAAGCTAGGAGAGTCCTACAATGAGCAGTTCTTC	CASSPKLGESYNEQFF
TRBD1	once	TRBJ1-2	TRBV5-1	TGCGCCAGCAGCTTGGAAGGACAGGGCTTACTCTATGGCTACACCTTC	CASSLEGQGLLYGYTF
TRBD2	NA	TRBJ2-5	TRBV7-9	TGTGCCAGCAGCTTGAGCCTAGCGGTCCAAGAGACCCAGTACTTC	CASSLSLAVQETQYF
NA	NA	TRBJ2-7	TRBV30	TGTGCCTGGAGTGTAGGTAGCCTCTCCTACGAGCAGTACTTC	CAWSVGSLSYEQYF
NA	once	TRBJ1-2	TRBV6-5	TGTGCCAGCAGTTTTTACAGGAACAATAACTATGGCTACACCTTC	CASSFYRNNNYGYTF